The clone carrying this T cell receptor beta chain appeared once. The CDR3 is 14 residues long. Germline V gene data show CDR1 as WNHNN and CDR2 as SYGVQD (reference sequence). Trimming stripped 3 bases from V and 0 bases from J, with 9 bases between. The data are from a study of blood T cell repertoires in COVID-19. Study at large: The origin of the acute and convalescent COVID-19 samples was the United States, Italy and Spain. From T cells, B-cell-depleted T cells, or PBMCs came the material, which was cDNA or gDNA.

Authors' methods: Reference gene primers were amplified, and this amplification served to estimate nucleated cell counts. The protocol was immunoSEQ multiplex PCR, while the TCRdb copy is restricted to in-frame clones and leaves out a portion. D and trimming come from the DNA, and the V and J calls and clone size come from that table. The sample lists 120,000 to 150,000 clones, 85% occurring once. The sample comprised peripheral blood. This clonotype was sampled from a woman between 40 and 50 years old with active or convalescent COVID-19. This chain joins TRBV10-1 and TRBJ2-7; TRBD1 is a possible D gene (5 bases). CDR3: CASSEQVSSYEQYF. The CDR3 DNA reads TGCGCCAGCAGTGAACAGGTCAGCTCCTACGAGCAGTACTTC.